This TCR beta chain was identified in a study of cytomegalovirus exposure and HLA in healthy donors. Study context: Ancestry clustering placed more than 65% of over 300 genotyped donors in the Caucasian-associated cluster. Study results and caveats: Reports credit the classifier with highly specific, highly sensitive diagnosis of cytomegalovirus status.

PCR involved 60 Vbeta and 13 Jbeta primers. Assay used: immunoSEQ multiplex PCR; TCRdb lists only in-frame clones, some missing. Recorded for this sample: 70,000 or so clones. The ends were cut back, 5 bases at V and 3 bases at J, with 13 bases in the middle. The CDR3 is 14 residues long. Germline loops: CDR1 SEHNR, CDR2 FQNEAQ (reference sequence). As regards this clone: The antigen is unknown.

The sequence was collected from a boy aged 5-17 years in good health and CMV-seronegative. The sample consisted of PBMCs. The gene calls are TRBV7-9 and TRBJ1-2; D is unclear. CDR3 amino acids: CASSPPAGYYGYTF. The CDR3, as DNA: TGTGCCAGCAGCCCGCCGGCCGGGTACTATGGCTACACCTTC.